Listed below are T cell receptor beta chains from one sample, sequenced in a study of cytomegalovirus exposure and HLA in healthy donors. TCRdb's copy holds only in-frame clones and misses some; the assay was immunoSEQ multiplex PCR. The table has around 99,000 clones, over 55% seen once; the top ten hold about 6.7%. The specimen was PBMCs. The receptors originated from a woman in her thirties in good health and CMV-seronegative. Both conserved end residues are part of each CDR3. The D gene is left open where the match is weak. A row's size may be missing; if present it is once, few, many or a size class.

>-|TRBJ2-7|TRBD1|TRBV6-5|15
CASRSTGTALSEQYF
TGTGCCAGCAGGAGTACCGGGACAGCCCTCTCCGAGCAGTACTTC
>-|TRBJ2-3|TRBD2|TRBV6-5|14
CASTTGLAGDTQYF
TGTGCCAGCACCACCGGACTAGCGGGAGATACGCAGTATTTT
>-|TRBJ2-7|-|TRBV27|14
CASSFGPGNYEQYF
-
>few|TRBJ2-7|-|TRBV30|11
CAWSVRGEQYF
TGTGCCTGGAGTGTACGAGGGGAGCAGTACTTC
>-|TRBJ2-1|-|TRBV15|14
CATSRNRDRNEQFF
TGTGCCACCAGCAGAAACCGGGATCGGAATGAGCAGTTCTTC
>-|TRBJ2-5|-|TRBV5-4|15
CASSFLLGTQETQYF
TGTGCCAGCAGCTTCCTCCTGGGGACACAAGAGACCCAGTACTTC
>few|TRBJ1-2|TRBD1|TRBV6-5|15
CASSPGQGANYGYTF
TGTGCCAGCAGCCCCGGACAGGGGGCTAACTATGGCTACACCTTC
>-|TRBJ1-4|-|TRBV6-1|14
CASMPWRANEKLFF
TGTGCCAGCATGCCTTGGCGGGCTAATGAAAAACTGTTTTTT
>once|TRBJ1-5|-|TRBV4-1|16
CASSQEAVFGGQPQHF
TGCGCCAGCAGCCAAGAGGCGGTCTTTGGGGGCCAGCCCCAGCATTTT
>once|TRBJ2-5|-|TRBV7-9|13
CASSWPGVETQYF
TGTGCCAGCAGCTGGCCAGGGGTAGAGACCCAGTACTTC
>-|TRBJ1-4|TRBD1|TRBV5-1|17
CASSLAQGVATNEKLFF
TGCGCCAGCAGCTTGGCCCAGGGGGTGGCTACTAATGAAAAACTGTTTTTT
>-|TRBJ2-1|-|TRBV7-2|17
CASSLSTLAPTYNEQFF
TGTGCCAGCAGCTTATCCACCCTAGCCCCTACCTACAATGAGCAGTTCTTC
>-|TRBJ1-2|-|TRBV28|11
CASSSNYGYTF
TGTGCCAGCAGTAGCAACTATGGCTACACCTTC
>few|TRBJ2-1|-|TRBV12-5|15
CASGLDGPRYNEQFF
TGTGCTAGTGGTTTGGACGGCCCCAGGTACAATGAGCAGTTCTTC
>-|TRBJ2-3|TRBD2|TRBV5-6|19
CASSFTRTSGGTSTDTQYF
TGTGCCAGCAGCTTCACAAGGACTAGCGGGGGGACGAGCACAGATACGCAGTATTTT
>-|TRBJ2-1|-|TRBV19|14
CASSSSSTGNEQFF
TGTGCCAGTAGTAGTTCTAGCACGGGCAATGAGCAGTTCTTC
>few|TRBJ2-7|TRBD2|TRBV27|15
CASSLESGRPYEQYF
TGTGCCAGCAGTTTAGAGAGCGGGAGGCCTTACGAGCAGTACTTC
>-|TRBJ1-2|TRBD1|TRBV27|17
CASSLLGWTGGPGGYTF
TGTGCCAGCAGTTTACTAGGGTGGACAGGAGGTCCGGGGGGCTACACCTTC
>-|TRBJ2-7|-|TRBV7-9|12
CASSWTSYEQYF
TGTGCCAGCAGTTGGACTTCCTACGAGCAGTACTTC
>-|TRBJ1-6|-|TRBV14|15
CASSHNAGVVSPLHF
TGTGCCAGCAGCCATAATGCAGGGGTGGTTTCACCCCTCCACTTT
>-|TRBJ1-3|TRBD1|TRBV6-5|15
CASSYSTGAGNTIYF
TGTGCCAGCAGTTACTCGACAGGGGCTGGAAACACCATATATTTT
>-|TRBJ1-1|TRBD1|TRBV4-1|13
CASSQVTGGLAFF
TGCGCCAGCAGCCAAGTGACAGGGGGGCTAGCTTTCTTT
>few|TRBJ2-5|TRBD2|TRBV28|12
CASTSGGETQYF
TGTGCCAGCACTAGCGGGGGGGAGACCCAGTACTTC
>-|TRBJ2-7|TRBD1|TRBV28|14
CASRSPGQNYEQYF
TGTGCCAGCAGAAGCCCGGGACAGAATTACGAGCAGTACTTC
>-|TRBJ1-1|-|TRBV5-6|13
CASNPMGGMGAFF
TGTGCCAGCAACCCCATGGGGGGGATGGGTGCTTTCTTT
>-|TRBJ2-5|-|TRBV5-1|15
CASSLASGLTETQYF
TGCGCCAGCAGCTTGGCTTCGGGACTTACAGAGACCCAGTACTTC
>-|TRBJ2-7|-|TRBV6-5|15
CASRIFGTGTYEQYF
TGTGCCAGCAGAATCTTCGGGACTGGGACCTACGAGCAGTACTTC
>-|TRBJ2-5|TRBD2|TRBV2|16
CASSEERGPGQETQYF
TGTGCCAGCAGCGAAGAGCGGGGGCCGGGGCAAGAGACCCAGTACTTC
>-|TRBJ1-4|TRBD1|TRBV7-9|16
CASSLARGRGFEKLFF
TGTGCCAGCAGCTTAGCCAGGGGGCGAGGTTTTGAAAAACTGTTTTTT
>-|TRBJ1-3|TRBD1|TRBV25-1|16
CASSEWGQGSGNTIYF
TGTGCCAGCAGTGAATGGGGACAGGGGTCAGGAAACACCATATATTTT
>-|TRBJ2-2|-|TRBV5-5|16
CASSATDRTHTGELFF
TGTGCCAGCAGCGCAACCGACAGGACCCACACCGGGGAGCTGTTTTTT
>-|TRBJ2-7|TRBD2|TRBV5-6|14
CASRTTSGNYEQYF
TGTGCCAGCAGAACGACTAGCGGGAACTACGAGCAGTACTTC
>-|TRBJ1-4|TRBD1|TRBV11-2|14
CASSVGDRGGKLFF
TGTGCCAGCAGCGTGGGAGACAGGGGCGGGAAACTGTTTTTT
>-|TRBJ1-2|-|TRBV7-9|16
CASSGAGFLSNYGYTF
TGTGCCAGCAGCGGCGCCGGGTTTCTCTCTAACTATGGCTACACCTTC
>few|TRBJ2-7|TRBD1|TRBV2|15
CASIRGTGGSYEQYF
TGTGCCAGCATCCGCGGGACAGGGGGCTCCTACGAGCAGTACTTC
>-|TRBJ1-1|TRBD1|TRBV27|16
CASSLLDRGRNTEAFF
TGTGCCAGCAGTTTGTTGGACAGGGGACGTAACACTGAAGCTTTCTTT
>-|TRBJ2-1|TRBD1|TRBV18|15
CASSPATGGGNEQFF
TGTGCCAGCTCACCAGCAACAGGGGGCGGGAATGAGCAGTTCTTC
>-|TRBJ2-6|TRBD2|TRBV27|21
CASSFLKPGWGGIPGANVLTF
TGTGCCAGCAGCTTTCTGAAGCCGGGGTGGGGGGGAATCCCTGGGGCCAACGTCCTGACTTTC
>few|TRBJ1-4|TRBD1|TRBV5-4|15
CAIGQGRATNEKLFF
TGTGCCATTGGACAGGGGAGGGCAACTAATGAAAAACTGTTTTTT
>-|TRBJ2-5|-|TRBV9|14
CASSPEDTQETQYF
TGTGCCAGCAGCCCAGAGGACACCCAAGAGACCCAGTACTTC
>-|TRBJ2-5|TRBD2|TRBV19|19
CASSIDPGTSGGEKETQYF
TGTGCCAGTAGTATAGACCCGGGGACTAGCGGGGGTGAGAAAGAGACCCAGTACTTC
>-|TRBJ2-3|-|TRBV6-1|11
CASSYRDTQYF
TGTGCCAGCAGTTATCGGGATACGCAGTATTTT
>-|TRBJ2-7|TRBD2|TRBV4-1|15
CASSQAGLAVHEQYF
TGCGCCAGCAGCCAAGCGGGACTAGCGGTCCACGAGCAGTACTTC
>-|TRBJ2-2|-|TRBV12-5|16
CASGLVRTVGAGELFF
TGTGCTAGTGGTTTGGTACGAACCGTAGGGGCCGGGGAGCTGTTTTTT
>many|TRBJ1-1|-|TRBV6-1|12
CASSDLNTEAFF
TGTGCCAGCAGTGATCTCAACACTGAAGCTTTCTTT
>-|TRBJ1-5|-|TRBV19|11
CATGEGQPQHF
TGTGCCACGGGGGAGGGTCAGCCCCAGCATTTT
>-|TRBJ2-1|TRBD2|TRBV2|14
CAIPRGSGNNEQFF
TGTGCCATACCCCGTGGTAGCGGGAACAATGAGCAGTTCTTC
>-|TRBJ2-7|TRBD1|TRBV19|13
CASSGQGAGEQYF
TGTGCCAGTAGTGGACAGGGGGCAGGGGAGCAGTACTTC
>few|TRBJ2-7|TRBD2|TRBV28|17
CASSPPGGAGGRNEQYF
TGTGCCAGCAGTCCTCCGGGTGGGGCGGGGGGGCGGAACGAGCAGTACTTC
>once|TRBJ1-2|TRBD1|TRBV9|15
CASSPPGTGMGGYTF
TGTGCCAGCAGCCCTCCCGGGACAGGGATGGGTGGCTACACCTTC
>-|TRBJ2-5|TRBD2|TRBV6-6|16
CASSYRASGGVETQYF
TGTGCCAGCAGTTACCGGGCTAGCGGGGGGGTAGAGACCCAGTACTTC
>-|TRBJ2-7|-|TRBV29-1|12
CSVGQINYEQYF
TGCAGCGTTGGGCAGATAAACTACGAGCAGTACTTC
>-|TRBJ2-3|-|TRBV9|15
CASSAWTGSTDTQYF
TGTGCCAGCAGCGCTTGGACGGGAAGCACAGATACGCAGTATTTT
>-|TRBJ2-5|TRBD1|TRBV27|18
CASSPYSGQGIRGKTQYF
TGTGCCAGCAGTCCCTATTCGGGACAGGGGATTAGGGGAAAGACCCAGTACTTC
>-|TRBJ2-2|-|TRBV2|18
CASKFSFVAGAGAGELFF
TGTGCCAGCAAGTTCAGTTTTGTGGCGGGGGCCGGGGCCGGGGAGCTGTTTTTT